This T cell receptor (beta chain) stems from a study of blood T cell repertoires in COVID-19. As for the study in general: T cells, B-cell-depleted T cells, or PBMCs supplied cDNA or gDNA.

This table comes from immunoSEQ multiplex PCR, and its TCRdb copy is limited to in-frame clones, with some not included. The sample yields about 260,000 clones, 88% seen once. CDR1 and CDR2 (germline): KGHSH, LQKENI. The CDR3 spans 15 residues. The V and J ends lost 4 bases and 5 bases, in that order; junction bases with no gene match: 6. Sequencing was done on a sample of peripheral blood. This rearrangement joins TRBV18 to TRBJ2-2; TRBD1 matches at 8 bases. This receptor was taken from a man aged 60-69 years who had recovered from COVID-19. CDR3 DNA sequence: TGTGCCAGCTCACTTTACAGGGGGAAGACCGGGGAGCTGTTTTTT. It codes for CASSLYRGKTGELFF.